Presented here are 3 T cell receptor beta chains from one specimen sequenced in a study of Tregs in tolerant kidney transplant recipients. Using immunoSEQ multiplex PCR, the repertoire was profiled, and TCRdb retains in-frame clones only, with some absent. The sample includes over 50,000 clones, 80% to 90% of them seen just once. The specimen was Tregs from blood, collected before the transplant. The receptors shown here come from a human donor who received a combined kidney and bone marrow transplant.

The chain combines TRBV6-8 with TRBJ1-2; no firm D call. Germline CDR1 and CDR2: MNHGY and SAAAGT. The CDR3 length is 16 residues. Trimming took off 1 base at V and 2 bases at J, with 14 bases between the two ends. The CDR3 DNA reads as TGTGCCAGCAGTTACTACCCGCGCACTACCAACTATGGCTACACCTTC. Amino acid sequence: CASSYYPRTTNYGYTF.

The CDR3 is CAISDSGAQGYTF. CDR3 coding DNA: TGTGCCATCAGTGATTCTGGGGCCCAGGGCTACACCTTC. The rearrangement joins TRBV10-3 to TRBJ1-2; D might be TRBD1 (5 bases). The V gene's germline CDR1 is ENHRY and CDR2 SYGVKD. This CDR3 spans 13 amino acids. V was cut by 3 bases and J by 8 bases, with 13 bases left in between.

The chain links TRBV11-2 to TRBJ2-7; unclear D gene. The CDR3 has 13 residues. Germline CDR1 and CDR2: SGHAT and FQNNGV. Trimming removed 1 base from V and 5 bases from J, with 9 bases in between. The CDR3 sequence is CASSLGGRDEQYF. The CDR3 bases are TGTGCCAGCAGCTTAGGAGGTAGAGACGAGCAGTACTTC.